The clone carrying this TCR beta chain was detected once. This sample stems from a study of cytomegalovirus exposure and HLA in healthy donors. Across the whole study: The approximately 670 first-cohort repertoires shared a platform with the 100 to 150 validation repertoires, as reported in a later analysis.

Per the germline V gene, CDR1 is SGHTA and CDR2 is FQGNSA. The CDR3 contains 14 residues. Deletions cut 4 bases from V and 1 base from J, with 7 bases between. The assay was immunoSEQ multiplex PCR, and TCRdb's table has in-frame clones only and misses some. Among about 200,000 clones listed, over 80% were seen once. J is TRBJ2-2 and V is TRBV7-2; perhaps D is TRBD1 or TRBD2 (5 bases each). The clonotype was recovered from a woman between 18 and 29 years old in good health and CMV-seronegative. Sequenced input: PBMCs. The CDR3: CASSWDGNTGELFF. CDR3 sequence (DNA): TGTGCCAGCAGCTGGGACGGGAACACCGGGGAGCTGTTTTTT.